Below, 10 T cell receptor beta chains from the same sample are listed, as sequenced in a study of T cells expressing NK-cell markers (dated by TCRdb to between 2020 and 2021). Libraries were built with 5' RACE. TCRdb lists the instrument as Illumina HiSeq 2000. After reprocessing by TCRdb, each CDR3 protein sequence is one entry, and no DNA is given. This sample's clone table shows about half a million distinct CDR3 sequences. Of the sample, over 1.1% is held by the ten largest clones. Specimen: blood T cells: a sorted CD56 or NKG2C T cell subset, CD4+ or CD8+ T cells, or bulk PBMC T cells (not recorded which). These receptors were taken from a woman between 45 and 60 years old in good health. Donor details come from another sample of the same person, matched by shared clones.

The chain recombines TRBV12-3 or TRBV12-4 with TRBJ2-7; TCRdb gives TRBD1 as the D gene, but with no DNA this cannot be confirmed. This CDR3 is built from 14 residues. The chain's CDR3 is CASRPRRGLNEQYF.

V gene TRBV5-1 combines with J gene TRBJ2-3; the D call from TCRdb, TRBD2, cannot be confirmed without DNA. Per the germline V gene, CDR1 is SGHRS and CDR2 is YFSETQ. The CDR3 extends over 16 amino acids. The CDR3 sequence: CASSDDSGRATDTQYF.

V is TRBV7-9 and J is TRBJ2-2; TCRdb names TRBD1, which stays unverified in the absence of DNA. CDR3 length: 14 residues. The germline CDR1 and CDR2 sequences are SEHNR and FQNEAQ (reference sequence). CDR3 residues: CASSFGTGTGELFF.

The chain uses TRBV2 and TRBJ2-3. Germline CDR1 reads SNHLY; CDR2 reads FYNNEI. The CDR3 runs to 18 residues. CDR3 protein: CASSGHSNKMKSTDTQYF.

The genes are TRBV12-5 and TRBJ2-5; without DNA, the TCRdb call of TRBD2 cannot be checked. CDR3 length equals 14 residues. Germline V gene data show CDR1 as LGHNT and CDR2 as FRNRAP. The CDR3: CASALAGGRETQYF.

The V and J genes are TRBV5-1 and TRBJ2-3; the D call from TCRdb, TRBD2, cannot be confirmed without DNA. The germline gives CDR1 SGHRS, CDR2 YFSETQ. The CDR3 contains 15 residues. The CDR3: CASSLAGGSTDTQYF.

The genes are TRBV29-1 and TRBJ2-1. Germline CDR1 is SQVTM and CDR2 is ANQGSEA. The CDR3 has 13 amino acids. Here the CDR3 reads CSVESVSGGEQFF.

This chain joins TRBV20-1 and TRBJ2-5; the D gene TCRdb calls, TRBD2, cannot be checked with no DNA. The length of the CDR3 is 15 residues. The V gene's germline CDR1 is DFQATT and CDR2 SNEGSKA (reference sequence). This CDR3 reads CSASSTSGSLETQYF.

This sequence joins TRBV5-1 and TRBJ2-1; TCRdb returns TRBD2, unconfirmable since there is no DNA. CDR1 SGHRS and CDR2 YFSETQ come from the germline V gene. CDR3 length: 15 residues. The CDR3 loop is CASSPGLAVNNEQFF.

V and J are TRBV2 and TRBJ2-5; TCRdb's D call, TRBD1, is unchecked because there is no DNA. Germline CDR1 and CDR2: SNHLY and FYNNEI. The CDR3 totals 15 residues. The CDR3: CASSGRWDSQETQYF.